This TCR beta chain derives from a study of beta chain features in type 1 diabetes. There was one heparinised blood draw per donor, averaging roughly 100 mL. Since all of the isolated RNA was reverse transcribed, expressed TCRB transcripts were what got sequenced. TCRdb's table, derived via immunoSEQ multiplex PCR, lists solely in-frame clones and lacks some. The table has around 340,000 clones, 6.5% to 10% seen once; the top ten hold less than 0.5%. The CDR3 spans 15 residues. Germline V lookup: CDR1 KGHSH, CDR2 LQKENI. The V and J ends lost 0 bases and 11 bases, in that order; junction bases with no gene match: 10. This clone was seen a few times.

This TCR came from a woman younger than 30 in good health. The V and J genes are TRBV18 and TRBJ2-1; 7 bases fit TRBD2. Specimen: central memory CD4+ T cells from blood. The CDR3 DNA sequence: TGTGCCAGCTCACCACCCGCCCTCTTGGGGACTAAGCAGTTCTTC. It encodes CASSPPALLGTKQFF.